Only a few counts were recorded for the clone carrying this T cell receptor beta chain. Germline is not matched at one junction end, which may reflect a read error. Using more than 8 ml of fresh peripheral blood, PBMCs were prepared. The sample is drawn from a study of T cells in Graves' hyperthyroidism and ophthalmopathy. Study background: At the time of initial diagnosis and before any treatment, peripheral blood was collected.

It was RNA transcripts that yielded the amplified TCR beta CDR3 regions. In the first-round RT-PCR of the TCR CDR3, the HTBI primer set was used. Each CDR3 protein is one row after TCRdb ran MiXCR on the multiplex PCR reads. The sample lists around 690,000 distinct CDR3 sequences; more than 20% were seen once. Germline CDR1 LGHDT, CDR2 YNNKEL (reference sequence). This CDR3 spans 14 amino acids. The chain links TRBV3-1 to TRBJ2-5; 10 nucleotides align to TRBD2. The origin of this receptor is a young man with Graves' ophthalmopathy. The material sequenced was blood. This chain's CDR3 is CASSQDGNSGRRDF. CDR3 DNA: TGTGCCAGCAGCCAAGATGGAAATAGCGGGAGGAGGGACTTC.